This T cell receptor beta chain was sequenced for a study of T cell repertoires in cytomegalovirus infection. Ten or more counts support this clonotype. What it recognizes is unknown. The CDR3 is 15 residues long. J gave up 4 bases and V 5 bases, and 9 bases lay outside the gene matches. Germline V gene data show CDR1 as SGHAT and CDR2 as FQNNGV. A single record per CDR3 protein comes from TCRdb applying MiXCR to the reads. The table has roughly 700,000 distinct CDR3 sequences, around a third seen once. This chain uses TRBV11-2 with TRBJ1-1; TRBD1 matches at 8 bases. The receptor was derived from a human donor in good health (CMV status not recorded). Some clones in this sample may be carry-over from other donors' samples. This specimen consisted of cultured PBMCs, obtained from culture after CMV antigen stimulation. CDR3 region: CASSTGQGGVTEAFF. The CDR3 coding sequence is TGTGCCAGCAGCACCGGACAGGGCGGTGTCACTGAAGCTTTCTTT.